This T cell receptor (beta chain) derives from a study of T cells in narcolepsy. Germline CDR1 and CDR2: MNHNS and SASEGT. The CDR3 is 16 residues long. Trimming at V came to 4 bases and at J to 6 bases, leaving 10 bases not matched to a gene. The protocol was immunoSEQ multiplex PCR, while the TCRdb copy is restricted to in-frame clones and leaves out a portion. Here the sample spans 15,000 to 20,000 clones, 65% to 90% being singletons. The source material was memory (CD45RA-) CD4+ T cells from blood. The chain couples TRBV6-1 to TRBJ2-1; TRBD2 aligns across 9 bases. The clonotype originates from a human donor in good health. The CDR3 loop is CASSAPGGAGGNEQFF. CDR3 coding DNA: TGTGCCAGCAGTGCCCCCGGCGGAGCGGGAGGCAATGAGCAGTTCTTC.